This T cell receptor beta chain is from a study of T cells in Graves' hyperthyroidism and ophthalmopathy (dated by TCRdb to between 2018 and 2021). With regard to the full study: Peripheral blood samples were taken at initial diagnosis, before any treatment was given. To identify TCR V-J signatures that set the groups apart, the researchers used a discovery cohort of 100 patients, made up of under 50 with Graves' ophthalmopathy and 57 with stable Graves' hyperthyroidism. Whether ophthalmopathy could be predicted prospectively was tested in an independent validation cohort made up of 18 hyperthyroidism patients plus 17 patients who later progressed to ophthalmopathy. The 85 to 100 discovery patients were randomly split 7:3 into training and test sets. In six Graves' hyperthyroidism patients, the study also compared T-cell repertoires from thyroid tissue with T-cell repertoires from blood. After blood sampling, hyperthyroidism patients were treated with methimazole at a starting dose of 30 mg daily, and ophthalmopathy patients were treated with high-dose intravenous methylprednisolone. According to the paper, TCR Vbeta CDR3 sequencing was carried out on 135 peripheral blood samples, which came from fewer than 50 ophthalmopathy, around 74 hyperthyroidism and some 17 progressor patients. Here is what the overall study found, with its caveats: In validation, the model predicted progression to ophthalmopathy with 55% to 71% sensitivity and 72% to 85% specificity, a median of roughly seven months before onset. Most expanded thyroid clonotypes (frequency above 0.001) were also detected in blood, suggesting blood repertoires may reflect thyroid immune responses. No statistical method was used to fix the sample size in advance, and group allocation was not hidden from the investigators. Ophthalmopathy was separated from stable hyperthyroidism by a 13 V-J signature model, with around 90% sensitivity and approximately 81% specificity obtained in cross-validation and 80%/75% obtained in testing.

A word on this clonotype: No cognate antigen has been identified for it. No much larger clone exists at a distance of one base, and base qualities are not known.

The TCR beta CDR3 regions were amplified from RNA transcripts. For the first round of RT-PCR on the TCR CDR3, the HTBI primer set was used together with the Qiagen OneStep RT-PCR kit. Libraries were constructed in a second round of multiplex PCR, after which size selection and purification were carried out. The libraries were sequenced on an Illumina HiSeq2000 using paired-end 100 bp reads. In the source study's methods: SOAPnuke was used to process the raw data, with reads discarded if the reads contained adapters or uncalled bases, had a mean Phred below 15, or lacked an exact constant-primer or identifier match. High-quality paired reads were merged with COPE v1.2.5, and unique nucleotide sequences were defined as clonotypes. Clonotypes were aligned to IMGT TRBV, TRBD and TRBJ reference segments using MiTCR v1.1. The analysis was restricted to V-J combinations with a frequency above 0.0001, which together covered about 99% of the repertoires. The TCS score was defined as F50 (clonal expansion) divided by E x V (chaos), with BLOSUM62-based TCRdist calculated between CDR3 peptides within each V-J. Welch's t-statistics and random forest reduced 500 to 650 V-J features to under 15, which were used in a naive Bayes classifier (R e1071). TCRdb cleaned the public reads at Q25 with fastp, built clones with MiXCR and kept in-frame beta chains. For every CDR3 protein sequence, its rows merge into one entry that carries the most common genes and DNA. It is TCRdb's table, rather than the study itself, that gives the V and J calls and clone size. Within this sample are a few hundred thousand distinct CDR3 sequences, with 15% to 20% of them counted one time only. The ten largest account for around 47% of the sample.

Including the terminal cysteine and phenylalanine, the CDR3 comprises 16 residues. CDR3 DNA only is kept here, 48 bases in frame from base 1. According to the germline V gene, CDR1 reads LGHNA and CDR2 reads YNFKEQ. At the junction V is shortened by 1 base and J by 3 bases; bases outside the gene matches: 9. Stable Graves' hyperthyroidism was defined as no progression to ophthalmopathy during 18 months of follow-up. Hyperthyroidism patients were newly diagnosed, with disease duration under 2 months, and aged 18 to 65 years. The study excluded patients with uncontrolled infections, other autoimmune diseases, pregnancy or lactation. Clinical symptoms, serum thyroxine and TRAb, thyroid ultrasound, and orbital computed tomography formed the basis for the diagnoses. Ficoll-Paque density gradient centrifugation was used to isolate PBMCs from around 10 ml of fresh peripheral blood. Trizol reagent was used to extract total RNA, and RNA quality was then checked on an Agilent 2100 Bioanalyzer.

The specimen was blood. The receptor's source is a man aged 40-49 years with Graves' hyperthyroidism. This receptor chain uses TRBV4-2 and TRBJ2-7; 7 of the junction bases match TRBD2. CDR3 sequence: CASSQGPPGGGYEQYF. The sequenced DNA is TGTGCCAGCAGCCAAGGCCCGCCCGGCGGGGGCTACGAGCAGTACTTC.